These 9 T cell receptor beta chains share one sample of origin, sequenced in a study of cytomegalovirus exposure and HLA in healthy donors. PCR was performed using 60 Vbeta and 13 Jbeta primers. The protocol was immunoSEQ multiplex PCR, while the TCRdb copy is restricted to in-frame clones and leaves out a portion. The table has approximately 150,000 clones, around 82% seen once. The specimen sequenced was PBMCs. These receptors came from a female donor in good health and CMV-seronegative.

The CDR3 spells CASSQPARRGQETQYF. The CDR3 nucleotides are TGTGCCAGCAGCCAACCCGCCCGCAGGGGGCAGGAGACCCAGTACTTC. The chain uses TRBV28 and TRBJ2-5, with 8 bases fitting TRBD1. The germline CDR1 and CDR2 sequences are MDHEN and SYDVKM. CDR3 length: 16 amino acids. V was pared by 6 bases and J by 5 bases, with 14 bases of the junction left unmatched.

A few counts support this clone. J is TRBJ1-1 and V is TRBV5-1; D perhaps matches TRBD1 (5 bases). Trimming took off 0 bases at V and 3 bases at J, with 9 bases between the two ends. The CDR3 runs to 14 residues. The V gene's germline CDR1 is SGHRS and CDR2 YFSETQ. The CDR3 here is CASSLAGSDTEAFF. In DNA, the CDR3 is TGCGCCAGCAGCTTGGCAGGGTCTGACACTGAAGCTTTCTTT.

Note on this clone: Different DNA sequences within this sample yield the same CDR3. The chain recombines TRBV6-1 with TRBJ2-3, with 12 bases aligning to TRBD2. Trimming took 6 bases from V and 3 from J; bases not matched to a gene: 4. CDR3 length: 15 amino acids. Germline CDR1 MNHNS, CDR2 SASEGT. The CDR3 region has the DNA TGTGCCAGCAGCCCACTAGCGGGGGGAACAGATACGCAGTATTTT. Amino acid sequence: CASSPLAGGTDTQYF.

This chain joins TRBV9 and TRBJ2-1; TRBD2 agrees at 9 bases. This CDR3 has 16 residues. Trimming removed 0 bases from V and 7 bases from J; junction bases left unmatched: 8. CDR1 is SGDLS, CDR2 YYNGEE, per germline. This CDR3 reads CASSVEMSSGANEQFF. CDR3 DNA sequence: TGTGCCAGCAGCGTAGAAATGTCTAGCGGGGCTAATGAGCAGTTCTTC.

The V gene is TRBV5-4, the J gene TRBJ2-1; 10 bases are a match to TRBD2. CDR1 is SGHNT and CDR2 is YYREEE in the germline V gene (reference sequence). The CDR3 covers 15 residues. Unmatched junction bases numbered 6, after V lost 0 bases and J lost 9 bases. CDR3 nucleotide sequence: TGTGCCAGCAGCTTGGTTTTTCGGACTAGCGGTGAGCAGTTCTTC. Its protein is CASSLVFRTSGEQFF.

V gene TRBV7-9 combines with J gene TRBJ2-1; 13 positions match TRBD2. The CDR3 has 16 amino acids. Germline CDR1 and CDR2: SEHNR and FQNEAQ (reference sequence). After removal of 5 bases from V and 4 bases from J, the junction contained 5 bases not matched to a gene. The CDR3 here is CASSDPGLAGYNEQFF. The CDR3 DNA reads TGTGCCAGCAGCGACCCGGGACTAGCGGGGTACAATGAGCAGTTCTTC.

The rearrangement joins TRBV5-4 to TRBJ2-7, with D possibly TRBD1 on 5 matching bases. Germline V lookup: CDR1 SGHNT, CDR2 YYREEE (reference sequence). Trimming took 2 bases from V and 2 from J, leaving 8 bases between them. The CDR3 is made up of 13 amino acids. CDR3 DNA: TGTGCCAGCAGCTTTCAGGGTACCTACGAGCAGTACTTC. Translation: CASSFQGTYEQYF.

This clone has more than one count but fewer than ten. The chain carries TRBV5-1 and TRBJ2-7, with TRBD2 matching 7 bases. Germline lookup yields CDR1 SGHRS and CDR2 YFSETQ. The junction had 6 bases not matched to a gene; V was cut back by 0 bases and J by 3 bases. The CDR3 is 15 amino acids. The CDR3 region is CASSLEAGVLYEQYF. The DNA for the CDR3 is TGCGCCAGCAGCTTGGAGGCGGGAGTACTCTACGAGCAGTACTTC.

In this sample, this clone turned up a few times. Here the CDR3 DNA reads TGTGCCAGCAGCCCGCAGGGTAGCGGTGGCTACACCTTC. Translated, it gives CASSPQGSGGYTF. V usage is TRBV7-9 and J usage is TRBJ1-2, with a tentative D call TRBD1 (5 bases). Germline lookup yields CDR1 SEHNR and CDR2 FQNEAQ (reference sequence). V gave up 5 bases and J gave up 7 bases, with 14 bases separating them. The CDR3 covers 13 residues. The entire variable domain, with the rest obtained from reference TRBV7-9 and TRBJ1-2, is as follows: DTGVSQNPRHKITKRGQNVTFRCDPISEHNRLYWYRQTLGQGPEFLTYFQNEAQLEKSRLLSDRFSAERPKGSFSTLEIQRTEQGDSAMYLCASSPQGSGGYTFGSGTRLTVV.